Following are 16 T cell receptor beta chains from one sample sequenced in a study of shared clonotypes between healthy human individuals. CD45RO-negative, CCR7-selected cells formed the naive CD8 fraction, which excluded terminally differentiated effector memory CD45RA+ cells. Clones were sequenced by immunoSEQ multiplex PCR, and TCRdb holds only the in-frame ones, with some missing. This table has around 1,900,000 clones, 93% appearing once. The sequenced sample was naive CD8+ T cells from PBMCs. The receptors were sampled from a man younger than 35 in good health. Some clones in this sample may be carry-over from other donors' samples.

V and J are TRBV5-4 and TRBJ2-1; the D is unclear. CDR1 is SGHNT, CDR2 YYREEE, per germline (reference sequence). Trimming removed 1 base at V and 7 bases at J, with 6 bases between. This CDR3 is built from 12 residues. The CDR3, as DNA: TGTGCCAGCAGCTTGATGGGGAATGAGCAGTTCTTC. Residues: CASSLMGNEQFF.

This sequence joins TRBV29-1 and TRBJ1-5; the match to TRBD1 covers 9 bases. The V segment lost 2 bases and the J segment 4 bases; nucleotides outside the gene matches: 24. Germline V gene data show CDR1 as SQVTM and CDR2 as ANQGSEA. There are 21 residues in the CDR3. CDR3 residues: CSVEWPGQGKEHTTVNQPQHF. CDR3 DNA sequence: TGCAGCGTTGAATGGCCGGGACAGGGAAAAGAACACACGACCGTTAATCAGCCCCAGCATTTT.

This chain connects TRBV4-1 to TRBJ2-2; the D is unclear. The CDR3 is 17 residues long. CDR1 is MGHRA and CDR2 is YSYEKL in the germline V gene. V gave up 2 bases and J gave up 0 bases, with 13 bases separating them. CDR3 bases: TGCGCCAGCAGCCAACTCGTGGTTTTAGCGAACACCGGGGAGCTGTTTTTT. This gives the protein CASSQLVVLANTGELFF.

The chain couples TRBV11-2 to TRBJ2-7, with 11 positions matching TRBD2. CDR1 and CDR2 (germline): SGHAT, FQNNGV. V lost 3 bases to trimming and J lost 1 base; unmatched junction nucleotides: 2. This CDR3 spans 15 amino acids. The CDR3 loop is CASSFPSGGSYEQYF. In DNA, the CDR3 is TGTGCCAGCAGCTTCCCTAGCGGGGGGTCCTACGAGCAGTACTTC. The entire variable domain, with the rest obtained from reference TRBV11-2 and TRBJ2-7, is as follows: EAGVAQSPRYKIIEKRQSVAFWCNPISGHATLYWYQQILGQGPKLLIQFQNNGVVDDSQLPKDRFSAERLKGVDSTLKIQPAKLEDSAVYLCASSFPSGGSYEQYFGPGTRLTVT.

The CDR3 region is CAAGNAGTHREYF. CDR3 DNA: TGTGCCGCCGGAAACGCCGGGACTCACCGTGAGTACTTC. This chain connects TRBV10-3 to TRBJ2-7; maybe TRBD2 (6 bases). Germline loops: CDR1 ENHRY, CDR2 SYGVKD. The germline V and J ends were trimmed by 11 bases and 11 bases, with 25 bases remaining between them. CDR3 size: 13 residues.

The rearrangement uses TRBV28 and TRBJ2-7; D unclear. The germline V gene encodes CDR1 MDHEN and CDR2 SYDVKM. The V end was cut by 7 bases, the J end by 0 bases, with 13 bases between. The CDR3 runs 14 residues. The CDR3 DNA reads TGTGCCAGCACATACCGGGCCTACTCCTACGAGCAGTACTTC. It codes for CASTYRAYSYEQYF.

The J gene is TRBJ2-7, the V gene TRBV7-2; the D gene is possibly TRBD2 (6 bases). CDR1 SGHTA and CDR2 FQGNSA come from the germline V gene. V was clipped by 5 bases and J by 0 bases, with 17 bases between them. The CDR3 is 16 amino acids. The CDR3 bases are TGTGCCAGCAGCCCATGGGCTAGCGAGTACTCCTACGAGCAGTACTTC. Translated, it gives CASSPWASEYSYEQYF.

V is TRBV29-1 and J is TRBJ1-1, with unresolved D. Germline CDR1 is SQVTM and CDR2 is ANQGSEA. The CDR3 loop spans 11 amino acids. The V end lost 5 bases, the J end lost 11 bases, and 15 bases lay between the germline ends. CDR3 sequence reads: CSVLKAFSAFF. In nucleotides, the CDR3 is TGCAGCGTTCTAAAAGCATTTAGTGCTTTCTTT.

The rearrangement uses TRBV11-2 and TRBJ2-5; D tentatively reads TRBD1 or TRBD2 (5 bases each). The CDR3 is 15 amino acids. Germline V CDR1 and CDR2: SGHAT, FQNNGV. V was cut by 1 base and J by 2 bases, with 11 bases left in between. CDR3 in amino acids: CASSLGRDEQETQYF. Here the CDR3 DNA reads TGTGCCAGCAGCTTAGGCCGGGACGAACAAGAGACCCAGTACTTC.

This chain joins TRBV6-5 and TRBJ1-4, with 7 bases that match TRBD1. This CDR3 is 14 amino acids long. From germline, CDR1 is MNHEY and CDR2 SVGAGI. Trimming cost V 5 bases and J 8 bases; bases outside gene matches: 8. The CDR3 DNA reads TGTGCCAGCAGTGCTGACAGGGTGGGAGAAAAACTGTTTTTT. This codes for CASSADRVGEKLFF.

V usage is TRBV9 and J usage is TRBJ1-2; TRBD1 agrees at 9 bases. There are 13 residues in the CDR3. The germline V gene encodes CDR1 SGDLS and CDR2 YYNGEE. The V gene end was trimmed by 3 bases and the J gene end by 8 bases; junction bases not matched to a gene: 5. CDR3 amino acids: CASSEQGAGGYTF. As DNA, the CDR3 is TGTGCCAGCAGCGAACAGGGGGCCGGGGGCTACACCTTC.

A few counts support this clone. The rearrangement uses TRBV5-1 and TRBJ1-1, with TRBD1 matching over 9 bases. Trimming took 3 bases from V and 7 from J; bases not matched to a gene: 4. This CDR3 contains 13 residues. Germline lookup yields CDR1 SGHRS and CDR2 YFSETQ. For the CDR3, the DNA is TGCGCCAGCAGCTCCACGGGACAGGGTGAAGCTTTCTTT. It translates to CASSSTGQGEAFF.

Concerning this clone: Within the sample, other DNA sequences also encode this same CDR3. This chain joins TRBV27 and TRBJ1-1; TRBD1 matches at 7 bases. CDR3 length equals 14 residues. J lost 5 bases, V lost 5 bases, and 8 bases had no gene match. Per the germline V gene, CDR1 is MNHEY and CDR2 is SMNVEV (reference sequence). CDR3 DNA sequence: TGTGCCAGCAGTCCAAGGACAGGAGGGACTGAAGCTTTCTTT. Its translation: CASSPRTGGTEAFF.

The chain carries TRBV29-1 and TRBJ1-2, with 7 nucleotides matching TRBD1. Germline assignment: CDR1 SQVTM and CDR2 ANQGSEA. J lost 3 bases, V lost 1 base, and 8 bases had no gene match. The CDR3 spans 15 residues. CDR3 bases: TGCAGCGTTGAAGGCGCCCTAGGGGGCTACTATGGCTACACCTTC. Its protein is CSVEGALGGYYGYTF.

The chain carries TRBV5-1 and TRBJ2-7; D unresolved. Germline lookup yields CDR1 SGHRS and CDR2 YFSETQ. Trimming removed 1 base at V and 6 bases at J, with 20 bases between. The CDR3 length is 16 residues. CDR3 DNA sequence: TGCGCCAGCAGCTTGTACAAACACCAAACTCCCTCCGAGCAGTACTTC. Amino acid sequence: CASSLYKHQTPSEQYF.

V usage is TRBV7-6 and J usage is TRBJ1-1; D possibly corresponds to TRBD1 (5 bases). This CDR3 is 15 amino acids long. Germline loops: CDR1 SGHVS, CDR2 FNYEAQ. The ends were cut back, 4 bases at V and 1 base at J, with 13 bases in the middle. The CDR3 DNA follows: TGTGCCAGCAGCTCCAGAATTGGACAGAACACTGAAGCTTTCTTT. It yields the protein CASSSRIGQNTEAFF.